These 23 T cell receptor beta chains were sequenced from one sample in a study of identical twins. TCRdb redid the calling of the 5' RACE reads with MiXCR, one entry per CDR3 protein. The sample includes 1.5 million to 2 million distinct CDR3 sequences, 25% to 35% of them seen just once. The sequencing input was cord blood. Receptor source: a newborn girl in good health.

J is TRBJ2-1 and V is TRBV5-6; D may be TRBD2 (6 bases). Looked up from germline, CDR1 is SGHDT and CDR2 is YYEEEE. The V end lost 4 bases, the J end lost 7 bases, and 18 bases lay between the germline ends. The CDR3 sequence is 15 residues long. CDR3 nucleotide sequence: TGTGCCAGCAGCGCGGGACTCCCTGGGGGAAATGAGCAGTTCTTC. Protein sequence: CASSAGLPGGNEQFF.

The CDR3 loop reads CASSYRAGRSNTGELFF. DNA for the CDR3: TGTGCCAGCAGCTACCGGGCAGGGCGTAGTAACACCGGGGAGCTGTTTTTT. The V call is TRBV6-6, the J call TRBJ2-2, with D perhaps TRBD1 (5 bases). This CDR3 spans 17 amino acids. Germline assignment: CDR1 MNHNY and CDR2 SVGAGI (reference sequence). Trimming removed 6 bases from V and 2 bases from J, with 19 bases in between.

The chain combines TRBV5-6 with TRBJ2-1; 7 nucleotides align to TRBD2. Germline CDR1 SGHDT, CDR2 YYEEEE. V lost 5 bases, J lost 0 bases, and 8 bases stayed unmatched. There are 16 residues in the CDR3. In DNA form, the CDR3 reads TGTGCCAGCAGGCGAAGCGGGGTAACCTCCTACAATGAGCAGTTCTTC. Protein sequence: CASRRSGVTSYNEQFF.

The CDR3 DNA reads TGTGCCAGCAGCTTACGGGGGGGCCTGACCTACAATGAGCAGTTCTTC. Translation: CASSLRGGLTYNEQFF. The J gene is TRBJ2-1, the V gene TRBV7-2; 8 bases agree with TRBD2. Trimming removed 2 bases from V and 2 bases from J; junction bases left unmatched: 5. The CDR3 is made up of 16 amino acids. Germline CDR1 reads SGHTA; CDR2 reads FQGNSA.

A word on this clonotype: At one boundary the junction diverges from the germline segment, which might be a read error. J is TRBJ1-5 and V is TRBV12-3 or TRBV12-4; D might be TRBD1 (5 bases). The CDR3 has 13 amino acids. CDR3 sequence (DNA): TGTGCCAACAGTTTGGGGGGTGGTCAGCCCCAGCATTTT. This translates into CANSLGGGQPQHF.

Of note for this clonotype: Possible read error: a much larger clone is one base away. The gene calls are TRBV21-1 and TRBJ2-3; the table's D call, TRBD2, has no DNA check behind it. TRBV21-1 is designated a pseudogene. The CDR3 consists of 15 residues. The DNA for the CDR3 is TGTGCCAGCAGCAAAGCTAGCGGGAGCACAGATACGCAGTATTTT. Translated, it gives CASSKASGSTDTQYF.

The J gene is TRBJ1-5, the V gene TRBV14; D is undetermined. Germline CDR1 reads SGHDN; CDR2 reads FVKESK. V was trimmed by 0 bases and J by 6 bases, leaving 6 bases between them. The CDR3 totals 13 residues. The CDR3 region is CASSQDSVQPQHF. The CDR3 DNA reads TGTGCCAGCAGCCAAGATTCGGTTCAGCCCCAGCATTTT.

In this sample, this clonotype turned up a few times. The CDR3 DNA reads as TGTGCCAGCCTAGCGGGGGTCATTTACAATGAGCAGTTCTTC. Residues: CASLAGVIYNEQFF. The chain employs TRBV7-2 and TRBJ2-1; TRBD2 matches at 10 bases. Trimming at V came to 8 bases and at J to 4 bases, leaving 5 bases not matched to a gene. Germline assignment: CDR1 SGHTA and CDR2 FQGNSA. There are 14 residues in the CDR3.

This clonotype was seen many times. This chain links TRBV10-3 with TRBJ1-1; D may be TRBD1 (6 bases). The V gene's germline CDR1 is ENHRY and CDR2 SYGVKD. CDR3 length: 14 residues. The germline V and J ends were trimmed by 2 bases and 7 bases, with 14 bases remaining between them. For the CDR3, the DNA is TGTGCCATCAGTGAGGGGGGCAGTTTAGGTGAAGCTTTCTTT. This sequence encodes CAISEGGSLGEAFF.

This clonotype was detected only a few times. The V call is TRBV12-3 or TRBV12-4, the J call TRBJ2-4; 7 positions match TRBD2. The J call is uncertain, as TRBJ2-7 better fits the DNA end. This CDR3 is 16 amino acids long. CDR3 sequence: CASSLALARRSYEQYF. The CDR3 DNA follows: TGTGCCAGCAGTTTAGCACTAGCGAGACGGAGCTACGAGCAGTACTTC.

This chain links TRBV20-1 with TRBJ2-1, with TRBD2 identical over 8 bases. Germline V CDR1 and CDR2: DFQATT, SNEGSKA (reference sequence). The CDR3 is 15 residues long. With V trimmed by 2 bases and J by 7 bases, 10 bases remained unmatched. CDR3 nucleotide sequence: TGCAGTGCTAGACGAAGCGGGAGTTCTTCGAATGAGCAGTTCTTC. Its translation: CSARRSGSSSNEQFF.

The J gene is TRBJ2-7, the V gene TRBV7-2; TRBD1 matches 9 bases. The CDR3 length is 14 residues. Trimming at V came to 7 bases and at J to 2 bases, leaving 6 bases not matched to a gene. Germline V gene sequence: CDR1 SGHTA, CDR2 FQGNSA. CDR3 in DNA: TGTGCCAGCAACCCGACAGGGGGAGCCTACGAGCAGTACTTC. Its protein is CASNPTGGAYEQYF.

The chain joins TRBV19 to TRBJ1-5; tentative D call: TRBD1 (5 bases). The CDR3 is 14 amino acids. The V gene lost 5 bases and the J gene lost 6 bases, with 14 bases spanning the gap. Germline CDR1 reads LNHDA; CDR2 reads SQIVND (reference sequence). The CDR3 here is CASSWGIHTQPQHF. CDR3 DNA sequence: TGTGCCAGTAGTTGGGGGATCCATACTCAGCCCCAGCATTTT.

The sample holds a few counts of this clonotype. The chain employs TRBV5-1 and TRBJ2-5; no firm D call. The J call may be wrong; the DNA end is better matched by TRBJ2-7. The CDR3 is 12 residues long. Germline CDR1 reads SGHRS; CDR2 reads YFSETQ. The CDR3 spells CASSLGTAEQYF. CDR3 nucleotides: TGCGCCAGCAGCTTGGGAACAGCCGAGCAGTACTTC.

This chain links TRBV2 with TRBJ2-3; D ambiguous. This CDR3 comprises 15 residues. CDR1 is SNHLY and CDR2 is FYNNEI in the germline V gene. V was shortened by 2 bases and J by 0 bases, with 9 bases between the two germline ends. CDR3 sequence reads: CASSESSSSTDTQYF. DNA of the CDR3: TGTGCCAGCAGTGAATCCTCCAGTAGCACAGATACGCAGTATTTT.

This clonotype was detected ten times or more. Germline and junction disagree at one end, which may indicate a read error. The chain is built from TRBV5-1 and TRBJ2-7; D is undetermined. This CDR3 contains 15 residues. Germline CDR1 is SGHRS and CDR2 is YFSETQ. The CDR3 spells CASSLDGGSSYEQYF. DNA of the CDR3: TGTGCCAGCAGTTTAGATGGTGGCAGCTCCTACGAGCAGTACTTC.

This clonotype has only a few counts. V and J are TRBV12-3 or TRBV12-4 and TRBJ2-3; 7 bases are shared with TRBD2. V trimming: 0 bases; J trimming: 2 bases; junction bases outside the gene matches: 5. CDR3 length: 16 residues. This chain's CDR3 is CASSLAGLAATDTQYF. The CDR3 nucleotides read TGTGCCAGCAGTTTAGCGGGCCTAGCGGCCACAGATACGCAGTATTTT.

The V and J genes are TRBV10-3 and TRBJ1-1; D is unresolved. Germline V lookup: CDR1 ENHRY, CDR2 SYGVKD. CDR3 size: 14 residues. Trimming cost V 3 bases and J 3 bases, with 11 bases left between them. The CDR3 protein is CAISDAQGYTEAFF. CDR3 DNA sequence: TGTGCCATCAGTGACGCTCAAGGCTACACTGAAGCTTTCTTT.

The V call is TRBV5-1, the J call TRBJ1-2; D remains unclear. Looked up from germline, CDR1 is SGHRS and CDR2 is YFSETQ. V was trimmed by 3 bases and J by 4 bases, leaving 19 bases between them. The CDR3 has 16 amino acids. The CDR3 here is CASSSVGATNSYGYTF. CDR3 nucleotides: TGCGCCAGCAGCTCGGTGGGCGCGACCAACTCCTATGGCTACACCTTC. The full variable domain, with the rest looked up from reference TRBV5-1 and TRBJ1-2, is KAGVTQTPRYLIKTRGQQVTLSCSPISGHRSVSWYQQTPGQGLQFLFEYFSETQRNKGNFPGRFSGRQFSNSRSEMNVSTLELGDSALYLCASSSVGATNSYGYTFGSGTRLTVV.

This clonotype has a handful of counts. The rearrangement links TRBV5-1 to TRBJ1-5, with TRBD1 identical over 7 bases. The CDR3 length is 14 residues. Germline V gene lookup returns CDR1 SGHRS and CDR2 YFSETQ. Trimming at V came to 5 bases and at J to 1 base, leaving 3 bases not matched to a gene. CDR3 in amino acids: CASSTGVSNQPQHF. CDR3 bases: TGCGCCAGCAGTACAGGGGTCAGCAATCAGCCCCAGCATTTT.

This rearrangement joins TRBV24-1 to TRBJ2-5; D is uncertain. The V gene's germline CDR1 is KGHDR and CDR2 SFDVKD. The CDR3 contains 15 residues. Trimming left V 1 base short and J 11 bases short, with 19 bases between. CDR3 nucleotide sequence: TGTGCCACCAGTGATTTTAAACGGCTCTGGGGTGAGCAGTACTTC. It translates to CATSDFKRLWGEQYF.

This clonotype has a handful of counts. The rearrangement uses TRBV20-1 and TRBJ2-7; TRBD2 might be the D (6 bases). V lost 2 bases and J 1 base, leaving 15 bases between the germline ends. The CDR3 is 15 amino acids. Germline values: CDR1 DFQATT, CDR2 SNEGSKA (reference sequence). DNA for the CDR3: TGCAGTGCTAGACGGGCGGCTAGCGCATCCTACGAGCAGTACTTC. This gives the protein CSARRAASASYEQYF.

At least ten counts were recorded for this clonotype. This rearrangement joins TRBV29-1 to TRBJ2-3, with D possibly being TRBD1 (6 bases). This CDR3 contains 16 residues. Germline values: CDR1 SQVTM, CDR2 ANQGSEA. V dropped 7 bases and J dropped 0 bases, with 20 bases sitting between them. The CDR3 protein is CSACPGHGVSTDTQYF. CDR3 in DNA: TGCAGCGCTTGTCCGGGACACGGAGTGAGCACAGATACGCAGTATTTT.